This T cell receptor beta chain was found in a study of human T cells and chemical hapten exposure. Study results and limitations: Patch test score tracked positively with PT1 expanded TCR counts.

Unique molecular identifiers were affixed to discrete cDNA molecules within the library. Using its own MiXCR run on the RACE reads, TCRdb lists one record per CDR3 protein. The repertoire holds some 96,000 distinct CDR3 sequences, with around a quarter as singletons. CDR3 length: 15 residues. Germline CDR1 LGHDT, CDR2 YNNKEL (reference sequence). Trimming removed 3 bases from V and 1 base from J, with 13 bases in between. As for time point: patch test 3, about 24 weeks after DPC sensitization. Indicated treatment: therapeutic diphenylcyclopropenone sensitization with weekly scalp DPC. This clonotype came up a few times. Its antigen remains unknown.

Here the sequenced sample was whole blood, taken in connection with sensitization to the hapten diphenylcyclopropenone (DPC). The receptor was isolated from a man aged 40-49 years with alopecia areata. Some clones in this sample may be carry-over from other donors' samples. The V gene is TRBV3-1, the J gene TRBJ2-7; the D gene is possibly TRBD1 (5 bases). CDR3: CASSHWQGTSYEQYF. Here the CDR3 DNA reads TGTGCCAGCAGCCATTGGCAGGGAACATCCTACGAGCAGTACTTC.